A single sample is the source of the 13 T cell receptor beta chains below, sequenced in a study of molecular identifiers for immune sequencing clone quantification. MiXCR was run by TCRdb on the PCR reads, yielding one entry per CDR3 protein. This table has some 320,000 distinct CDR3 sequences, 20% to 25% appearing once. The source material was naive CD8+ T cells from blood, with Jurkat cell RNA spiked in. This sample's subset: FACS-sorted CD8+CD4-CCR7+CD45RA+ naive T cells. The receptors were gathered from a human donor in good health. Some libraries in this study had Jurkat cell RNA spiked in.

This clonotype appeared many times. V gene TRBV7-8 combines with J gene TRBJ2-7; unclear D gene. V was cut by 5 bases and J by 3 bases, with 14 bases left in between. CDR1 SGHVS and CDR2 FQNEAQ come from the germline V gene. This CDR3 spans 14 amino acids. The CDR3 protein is CASSPNVVVYEQYF. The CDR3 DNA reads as TGTGCCAGCAGCCCCAATGTAGTTGTCTACGAGCAGTACTTC. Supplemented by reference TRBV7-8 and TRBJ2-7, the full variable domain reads GAGVSQSPRYKVAKRGQDVALRCDPISGHVSLFWYQQALGQGPEFLTYFQNEAQLDKSGLPSDRFFAERPEGSVSTLKIQRTQQEDSAVYLCASSPNVVVYEQYFGPGTRLTVT.

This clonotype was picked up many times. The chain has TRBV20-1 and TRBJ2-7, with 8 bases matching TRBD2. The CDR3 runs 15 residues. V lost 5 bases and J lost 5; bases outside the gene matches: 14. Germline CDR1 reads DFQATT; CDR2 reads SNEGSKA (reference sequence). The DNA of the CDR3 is TGCAGTGCTCGAAAGCGGGAGTTTCACTTTGACGAGCAGTACTTC. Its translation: CSARKREFHFDEQYF.

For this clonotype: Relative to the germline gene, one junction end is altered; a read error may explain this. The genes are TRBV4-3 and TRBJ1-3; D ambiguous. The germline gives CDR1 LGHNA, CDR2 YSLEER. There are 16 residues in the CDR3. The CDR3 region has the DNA TGCGCCAGCAGCCAAGATCTACAAAACTCTGGAACCACCATATATTTT. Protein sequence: CASSQDLQNSGTTIYF.

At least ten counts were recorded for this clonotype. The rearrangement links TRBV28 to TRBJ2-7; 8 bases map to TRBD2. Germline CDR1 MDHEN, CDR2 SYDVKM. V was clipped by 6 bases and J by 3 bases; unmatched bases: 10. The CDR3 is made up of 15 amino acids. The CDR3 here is CASSPRRGGNYEQYF. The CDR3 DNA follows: TGTGCCAGCAGCCCCCGGCGCGGGGGGAACTACGAGCAGTACTTC.

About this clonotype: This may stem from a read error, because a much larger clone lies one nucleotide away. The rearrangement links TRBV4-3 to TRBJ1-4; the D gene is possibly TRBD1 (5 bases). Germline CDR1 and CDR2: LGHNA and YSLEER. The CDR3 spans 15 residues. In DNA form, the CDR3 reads TGCGCCAGCAGCCAAGACGGGGGGACTAATGAAGAACTGTTTTTT. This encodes CASSQDGGTNEELFF.

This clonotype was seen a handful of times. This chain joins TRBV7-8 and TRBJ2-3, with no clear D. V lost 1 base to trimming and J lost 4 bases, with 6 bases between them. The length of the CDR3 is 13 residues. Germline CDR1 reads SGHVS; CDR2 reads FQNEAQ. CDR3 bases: TGTGCCAGCAGCTTAGTTTTCCCAGATACGCAGTATTTT. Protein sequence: CASSLVFPDTQYF.

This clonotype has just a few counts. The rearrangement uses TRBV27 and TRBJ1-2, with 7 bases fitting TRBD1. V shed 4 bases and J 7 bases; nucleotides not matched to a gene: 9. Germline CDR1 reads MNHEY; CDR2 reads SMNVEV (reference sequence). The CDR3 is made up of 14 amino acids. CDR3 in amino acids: CASSSPGQDSGYTF. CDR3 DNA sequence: TGTGCCAGCAGTTCTCCAGGACAGGACTCTGGCTACACCTTC.

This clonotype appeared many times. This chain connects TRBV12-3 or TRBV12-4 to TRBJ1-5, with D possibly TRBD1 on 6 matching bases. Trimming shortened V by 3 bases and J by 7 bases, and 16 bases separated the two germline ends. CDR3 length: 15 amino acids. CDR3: CASSLSGGQGQPQHF. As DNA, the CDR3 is TGTGCCAGCAGTTTGAGCGGGGGCCAGGGCCAGCCCCAGCATTTT.

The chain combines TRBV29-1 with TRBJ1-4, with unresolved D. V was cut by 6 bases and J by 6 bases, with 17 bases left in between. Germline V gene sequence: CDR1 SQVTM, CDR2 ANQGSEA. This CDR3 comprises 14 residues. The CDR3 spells CSVGSEGPYEKLFF. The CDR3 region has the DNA TGCAGCGTGGGGTCAGAGGGTCCCTATGAAAAACTGTTTTTT. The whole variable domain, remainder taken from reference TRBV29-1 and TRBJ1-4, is SAVISQKPSRDICQRGTSLTIQCQVDSQVTMMFWYRQQPGQSLTLIATANQGSEATYESGFVIDKFPISRPNLTFSTLTVSNMSPEDSSIYLCSVGSEGPYEKLFFGSGTQLSVL.

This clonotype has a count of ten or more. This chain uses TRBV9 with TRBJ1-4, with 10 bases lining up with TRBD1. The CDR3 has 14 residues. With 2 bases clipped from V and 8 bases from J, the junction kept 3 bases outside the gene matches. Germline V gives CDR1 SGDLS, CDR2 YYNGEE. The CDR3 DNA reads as TGTGCCAGCAGCGTGACAGGGGGCGACGAAAAACTGTTTTTT. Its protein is CASSVTGGDEKLFF.

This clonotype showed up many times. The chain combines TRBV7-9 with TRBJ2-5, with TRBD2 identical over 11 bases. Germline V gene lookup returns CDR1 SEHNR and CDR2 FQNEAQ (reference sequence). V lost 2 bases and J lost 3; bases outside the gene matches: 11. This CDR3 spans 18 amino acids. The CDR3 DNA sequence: TGTGCCAGCAGCTTATCTCCGGGACTAGCGGCCTCAGAAGAGACCCAGTACTTC. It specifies CASSLSPGLAASEETQYF. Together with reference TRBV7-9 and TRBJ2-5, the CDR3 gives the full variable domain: DTGVSQNPRHKITKRGQNVTFRCDPISEHNRLYWYRQTLGQGPEFLTYFQNEAQLEKSRLLSDRFSAERPKGSFSTLEIQRTEQGDSAMYLCASSLSPGLAASEETQYFGPGTRLLVL.

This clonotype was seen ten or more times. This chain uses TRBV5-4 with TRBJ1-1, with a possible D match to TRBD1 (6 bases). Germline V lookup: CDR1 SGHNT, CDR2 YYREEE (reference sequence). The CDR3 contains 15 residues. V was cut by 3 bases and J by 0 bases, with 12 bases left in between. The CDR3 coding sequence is TGTGCCAGCAGCTCCCGGGGGGGGCTGAACACTGAAGCTTTCTTT. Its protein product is CASSSRGGLNTEAFF.

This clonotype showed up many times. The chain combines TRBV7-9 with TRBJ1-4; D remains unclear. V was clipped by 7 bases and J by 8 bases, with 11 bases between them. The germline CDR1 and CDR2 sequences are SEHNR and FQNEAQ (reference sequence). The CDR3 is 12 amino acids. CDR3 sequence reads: CASTEREEKLFF. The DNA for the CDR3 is TGTGCCAGCACAGAAAGGGAGGAAAAACTGTTTTTT.